The rows below give T cell receptor beta chains drawn from one sample of a study of PD-1 blockade in classical Hodgkin lymphoma. Here immunoSEQ multiplex PCR was the method, and the copy in TCRdb shows in-frame clones only, minus some. Of around 99,000 clones detected, roughly 80% appear once; the ten largest clones hold 16%. The sequenced sample was peripheral blood mononuclear cells (PBMCs), obtained before the second cycle of nivolumab. The receptors derive from a human donor with classical Hodgkin lymphoma. CDR3s include the opening cysteine and the closing phenylalanine or tryptophan. The D gene is left open where the match is weak. Only some rows state a clone size, as once, few, many or a class for expanded clones.

TRBV29-1	TRBJ2-7	-	-	TGCAGCGTTGAAGGCGGCCCTTACGAGCAGTACTTC	CSVEGGPYEQYF
TRBV11-2	TRBJ2-7	many	-	TGTGCCAGCAGCCACGGGACCGGCGGGCTTGAGCAGTACTTC	CASSHGTGGLEQYF
TRBV27	TRBJ1-2	-	-	TGTGCCAGCGTTGGACCCCTGGGGCATTATGGCTACACCTTC	CASVGPLGHYGYTF
TRBV14	TRBJ2-7	-	-	TGTGCCAGCAGCCCACTCACCGGTCCGACGTGGCAGTACTTC	CASSPLTGPTWQYF
TRBV5-6	TRBJ1-5	-	-	TGTGCCAGCAGCAGAGAGGGGGTAGGTGGCCAGCCCCAGCATTTT	CASSREGVGGQPQHF
TRBV27	TRBJ2-7	-	TRBD1	TGTGCCTCGGGCCGGGACAGGGACCGGGAGCAGTACTTC	CASGRDRDREQYF
TRBV14	TRBJ2-5	-	-	TGTGCCAGCAGCCCCGCAGGGTACCAAGAGACCCAGTACTTC	CASSPAGYQETQYF
TRBV6-5	TRBJ1-1	-	-	TGTGCCAGCAGTTACTCGGGGAGCATAGAAACTGAAGCTTTCTTT	CASSYSGSIETEAFF
TRBV29-1	TRBJ2-5	-	-	TGCAGCGTTGAAGGGGCGGGTGGGCAGGGAGGAGAGACCCAGTACTTC	CSVEGAGGQGGETQYF
TRBV28	TRBJ2-4	-	TRBD2	TGTGCCAGCAGTAAACTAGCGGGAGGGCCTCAGACCAAAAACATTCAGTACTTC	CASSKLAGGPQTKNIQYF
TRBV19	TRBJ2-2	-	-	TGTGCCAGTAGTATAACACCTCAGGGGACCGGGGAGCTGTTTTTT	CASSITPQGTGELFF
TRBV19	TRBJ1-2	-	-	TGTGCCAGTCGCAATCGGGGGGACGGCAACTATGGCTACACCTTC	CASRNRGDGNYGYTF
TRBV6-5	TRBJ2-7	-	-	TGTGCCAGCAGGGACGACTTCGACGAGCAGTACTTC	CASRDDFDEQYF
TRBV28	TRBJ2-4	-	TRBD1	TGTGCCAGCAGTTTATTGGGACAGGGTAGACTCAGGAACATTCAGTACTTC	CASSLLGQGRLRNIQYF
TRBV27	TRBJ1-2	-	TRBD1	TGTGCCAGCAGTTTAGGGCAGGGGGCTGGCTACACCTTC	CASSLGQGAGYTF
TRBV19	TRBJ1-1	-	-	TGTGCCAGTATGCCCCCTGGGAGGCCGAACACTGAAGCTTTCTTT	CASMPPGRPNTEAFF
TRBV5-4	TRBJ2-7	-	-	TGTGCCAGCAGCCCGTGGGGCTACGAGCAGTACTTC	CASSPWGYEQYF
TRBV27	TRBJ1-1	-	-	TGTGCCAGCAGTTCTTTGTTGGGCGTTACTGAAGCTTTCTTT	CASSSLLGVTEAFF
TRBV18	TRBJ2-2	-	-	TGTGCCAGCTCACTGGAGGGGGCGAACACCGGGGAGCTGTTTTTT	CASSLEGANTGELFF
TRBV6-4	TRBJ1-2	once	TRBD1	TGTGCCAGCAGCCTCACAGGGGACTATGGCTACACCTTC	CASSLTGDYGYTF
TRBV5-1	TRBJ2-7	-	-	TGCGCCAGCAGCTTGGGGGGAGTCCTTACCTACGAGCAGTACTTC	CASSLGGVLTYEQYF
TRBV7-3	TRBJ2-7	-	TRBD2	TGTGCCAGCAGCGCCAGCGGGACTAGTGCCTACGAGCAGTACTTC	CASSASGTSAYEQYF
TRBV7-2	TRBJ2-7	once	-	TGTGCCAGCAGCCTGACCATGAGCCAATCCTACGAGCAGTACTTC	CASSLTMSQSYEQYF
TRBV18	TRBJ2-1	-	TRBD1	TGTGCCAGCTCACAGACAGGGGGTGACAATGAGCAGTTCTTC	CASSQTGGDNEQFF
TRBV21-1	TRBJ2-1	-	-	TGTGCCAGCAGCAAACCTAGCGGGAGCTCCTACAATGAGCAGTTCTTC	CASSKPSGSSYNEQFF
TRBV5-1	TRBJ2-2	-	-	TGCGCCAGCAGGTGGGACGCCGGGGAGCTGTTTTTT	CASRWDAGELFF
TRBV18	TRBJ2-7	-	-	TGTGCCAGCTCACCACGGGGGCAACTAGTCGACGAGCAGTACTTC	CASSPRGQLVDEQYF
TRBV9	TRBJ1-1	-	TRBD1	TGTGCCAGCAGCGTAGCCGGGGACAGGGGGCCGACGGAAGCTTTCTTT	CASSVAGDRGPTEAFF
TRBV5-1	TRBJ2-1	once	-	TGCGCCAGCAGCCTATCAGGGACGCCCTCCTACAATGAGCAGTTCTTC	CASSLSGTPSYNEQFF
TRBV7-3	TRBJ2-2	-	TRBD2	TGTGCCAGCAGCTTAATCGGCGGGAGGGCCGGCACCGGGGAGCTGTTTTTT	CASSLIGGRAGTGELFF
TRBV9	TRBJ2-1	few	-	TGTGCCAGCAGCCCTGAGACTGCATTCTCCTACAATGAGCAGTTCTTC	CASSPETAFSYNEQFF
TRBV27	TRBJ1-2	-	-	TGTGCCAGCAGTCCCCTACGGGGAAATGGCTACACCTTC	CASSPLRGNGYTF
TRBV19	TRBJ2-3	-	TRBD2	TGTGCCAGTAGTCATGGGACTATCACAGATACGCAGTATTTT	CASSHGTITDTQYF
TRBV10-1	TRBJ2-6	-	-	TGCGCCAGCAGTATGTTAAAAGATCGCACAAGTCGGGCCAACGTCCTGACTTTC	CASSMLKDRTSRANVLTF
TRBV18	TRBJ1-1	-	-	TGTGCCAGCTCACCACAGGTGGCGGGCGTCAACACTGAAGCTTTCTTT	CASSPQVAGVNTEAFF
TRBV27	TRBJ1-5	-	TRBD1	TGTGCCAGCAGTCCCAGACAGGGAATAGGGTATAGCAATCAGCCCCAGCATTTT	CASSPRQGIGYSNQPQHF
TRBV19	TRBJ2-1	few	-	TGTGCCAGTAGTATTGCGGCGGTGGGAAATGAGCAGTTCTTC	CASSIAAVGNEQFF
TRBV10-3	TRBJ1-2	-	-	TGTGCCATCAGTGATACCGGGACAATGGTCGGCTACACCTTC	CAISDTGTMVGYTF
TRBV19	TRBJ2-1	-	-	TGTGCCAGTAGGAGGACAGCTCACTCCTACAATGAGCAGTTCTTC	CASRRTAHSYNEQFF
TRBV12-5	TRBJ2-5	few	TRBD1	TGTGCTAGTGGTCCCGGGGACAGGGGGTTCCAAGAGACCCAGTACTTC	CASGPGDRGFQETQYF
TRBV27	TRBJ2-2	-	TRBD1	TGTGCCAGCAGCATAACAGGGGTCCCCGGGGAGCTGTTTTTT	CASSITGVPGELFF
TRBV4-1	TRBJ1-5	-	-	TGCGCCAGCAGCCAAGTGGCACAGTCTAGCAATCAGCCCCAGCATTTT	CASSQVAQSSNQPQHF
TRBV27	TRBJ2-3	-	TRBD2	TGTGCCAGCAGCCGGATAGCGGGAGGCACAGATACGCAGTATTTT	CASSRIAGGTDTQYF
TRBV27	TRBJ1-5	-	-	TGTGCCAGCAGTTTCCGGGACGGTAGCAATCAGCCCCAGCATTTT	CASSFRDGSNQPQHF
TRBV18	TRBJ2-5	-	TRBD2	TGTGCCAGCTCCAGGATAGGGACTAGCGGTCCATTGGGAGAGACCCAGTACTTC	CASSRIGTSGPLGETQYF